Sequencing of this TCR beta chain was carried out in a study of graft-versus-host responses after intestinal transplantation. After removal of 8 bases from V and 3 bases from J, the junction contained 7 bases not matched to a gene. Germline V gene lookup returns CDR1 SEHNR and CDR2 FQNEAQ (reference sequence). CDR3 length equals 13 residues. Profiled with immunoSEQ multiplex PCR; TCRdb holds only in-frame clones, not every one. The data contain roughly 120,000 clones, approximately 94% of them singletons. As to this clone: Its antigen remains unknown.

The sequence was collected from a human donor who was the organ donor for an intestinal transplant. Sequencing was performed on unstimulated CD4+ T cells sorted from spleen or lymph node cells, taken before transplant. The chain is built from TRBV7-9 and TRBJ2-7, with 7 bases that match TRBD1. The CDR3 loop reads CASGLRQGYEQYF. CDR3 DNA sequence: TGTGCCAGCGGCCTTCGACAGGGCTACGAGCAGTACTTC.